What follows is one T cell receptor beta chain and its context. This sample is drawn from a study of blood T cell repertoires in COVID-19. Study at large: The samples span acute and convalescent COVID-19 from the United States, Italy and Spain. Sources were T cells, B-cell-depleted T cells, or PBMCs; the material itself was cDNA or gDNA.

Produced via immunoSEQ multiplex PCR; TCRdb's table is partial and in-frame only. Here the sample spans approximately 260,000 clones, about nine tenths being singletons. Per germline, CDR1 SGHRS and CDR2 YFSETQ. V lost 4 bases and J 2 bases, leaving 14 bases between the germline ends. The CDR3 extends over 15 amino acids. Cohort 3 donors were reported recovered after two negative PCRs, clearance, or symptom resolution. Sample: PBMCs or T cells enriched from blood (not recorded which). The V gene is TRBV5-1, the J gene TRBJ2-3; D perhaps matches TRBD1 (6 bases). The receptor's source is a woman aged 55-69 years who had recovered from COVID-19. The CDR3 reads CASSITGTYTDTQYF. The CDR3 DNA sequence: TGCGCCAGCAGCATAACAGGGACCTACACAGATACGCAGTATTTT.